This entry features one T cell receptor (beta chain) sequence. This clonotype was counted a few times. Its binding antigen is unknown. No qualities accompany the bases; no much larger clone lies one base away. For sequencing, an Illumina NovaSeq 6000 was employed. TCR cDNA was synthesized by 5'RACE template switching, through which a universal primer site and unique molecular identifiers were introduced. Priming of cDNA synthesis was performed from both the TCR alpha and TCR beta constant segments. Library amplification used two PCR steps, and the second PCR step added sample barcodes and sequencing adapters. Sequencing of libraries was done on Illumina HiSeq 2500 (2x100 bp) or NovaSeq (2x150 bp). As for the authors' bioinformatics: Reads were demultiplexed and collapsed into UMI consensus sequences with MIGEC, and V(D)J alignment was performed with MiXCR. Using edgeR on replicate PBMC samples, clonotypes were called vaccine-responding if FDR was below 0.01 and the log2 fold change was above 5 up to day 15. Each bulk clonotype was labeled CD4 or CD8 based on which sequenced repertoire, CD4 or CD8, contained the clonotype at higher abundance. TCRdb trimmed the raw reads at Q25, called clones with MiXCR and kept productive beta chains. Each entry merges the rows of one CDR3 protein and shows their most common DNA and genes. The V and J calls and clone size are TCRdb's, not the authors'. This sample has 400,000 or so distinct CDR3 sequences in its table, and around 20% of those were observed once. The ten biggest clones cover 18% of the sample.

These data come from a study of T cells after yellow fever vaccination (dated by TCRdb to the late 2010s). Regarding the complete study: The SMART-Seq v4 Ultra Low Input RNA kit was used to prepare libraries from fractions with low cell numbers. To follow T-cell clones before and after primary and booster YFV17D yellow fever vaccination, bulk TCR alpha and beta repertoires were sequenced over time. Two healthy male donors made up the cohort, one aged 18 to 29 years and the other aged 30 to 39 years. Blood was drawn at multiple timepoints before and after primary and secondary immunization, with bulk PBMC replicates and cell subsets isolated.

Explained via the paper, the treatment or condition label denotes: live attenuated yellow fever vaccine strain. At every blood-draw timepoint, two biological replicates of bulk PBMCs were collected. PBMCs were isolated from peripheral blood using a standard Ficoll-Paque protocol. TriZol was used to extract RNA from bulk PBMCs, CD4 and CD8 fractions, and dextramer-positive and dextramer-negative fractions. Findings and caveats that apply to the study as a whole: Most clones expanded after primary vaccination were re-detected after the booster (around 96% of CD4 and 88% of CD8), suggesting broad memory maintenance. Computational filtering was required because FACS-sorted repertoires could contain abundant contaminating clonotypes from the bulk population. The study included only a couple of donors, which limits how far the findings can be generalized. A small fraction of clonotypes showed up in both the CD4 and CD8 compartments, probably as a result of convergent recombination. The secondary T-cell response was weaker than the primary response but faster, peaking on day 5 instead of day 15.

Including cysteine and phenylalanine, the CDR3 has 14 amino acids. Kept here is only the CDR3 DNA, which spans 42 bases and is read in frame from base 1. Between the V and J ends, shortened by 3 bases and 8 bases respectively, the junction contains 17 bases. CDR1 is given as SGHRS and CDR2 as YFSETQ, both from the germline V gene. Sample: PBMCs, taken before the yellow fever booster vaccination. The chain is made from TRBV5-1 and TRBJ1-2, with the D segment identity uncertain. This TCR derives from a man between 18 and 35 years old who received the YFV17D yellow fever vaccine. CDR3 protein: CASSSVNIPGGYTF. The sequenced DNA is TGCGCCAGCAGCTCGGTAAACATCCCCGGGGGCTACACCTTC.